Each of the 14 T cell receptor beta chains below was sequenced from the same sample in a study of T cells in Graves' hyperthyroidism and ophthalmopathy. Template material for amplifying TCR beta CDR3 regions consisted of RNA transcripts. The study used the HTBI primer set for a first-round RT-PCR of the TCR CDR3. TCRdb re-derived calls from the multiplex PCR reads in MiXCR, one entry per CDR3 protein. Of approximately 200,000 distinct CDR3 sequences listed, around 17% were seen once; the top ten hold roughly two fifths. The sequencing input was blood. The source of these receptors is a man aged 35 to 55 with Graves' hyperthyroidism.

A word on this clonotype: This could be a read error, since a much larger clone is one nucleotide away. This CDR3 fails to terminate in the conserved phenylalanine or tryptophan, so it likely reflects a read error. CDR3 nucleotide sequence: TGCAGTGCTCGACAGGGACTAGCGGGGGGTAGTGAGCAGTTCCTC. Translating gives CSARQGLAGGSEQFL. The chain uses TRBV20-1 and TRBJ2-1; 15 nucleotides line up with TRBD2. The junction had 8 bases not matched to a gene; V was cut back by 5 bases and J by 9 bases. The germline gives CDR1 DFQATT, CDR2 SNEGSKA (reference sequence). This CDR3 spans 15 amino acids.

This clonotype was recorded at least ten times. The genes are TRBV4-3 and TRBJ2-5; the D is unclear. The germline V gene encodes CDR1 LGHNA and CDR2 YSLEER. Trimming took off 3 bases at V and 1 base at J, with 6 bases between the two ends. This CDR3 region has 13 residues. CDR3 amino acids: CASSQQVQETQYF. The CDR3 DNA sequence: TGCGCCAGCAGCCAGCAGGTCCAAGAGACCCAGTACTTC.

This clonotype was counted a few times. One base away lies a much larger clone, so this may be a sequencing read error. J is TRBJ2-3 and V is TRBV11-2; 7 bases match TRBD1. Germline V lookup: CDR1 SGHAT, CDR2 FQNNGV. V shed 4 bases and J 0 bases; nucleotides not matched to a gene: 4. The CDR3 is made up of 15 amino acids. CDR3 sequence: CASSSTGRSTDTQYF. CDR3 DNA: TGTGCCAGCAGCTCGACAGGGCGGAGCACAGATACGCAGTATTTT.

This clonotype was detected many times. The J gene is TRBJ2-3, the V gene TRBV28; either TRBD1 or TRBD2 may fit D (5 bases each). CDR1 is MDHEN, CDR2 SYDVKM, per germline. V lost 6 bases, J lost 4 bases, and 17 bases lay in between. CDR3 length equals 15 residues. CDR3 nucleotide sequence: TGTGCCAGCAGGTCGGACATGGGAGAGGCAGATACGCAGTATTTT. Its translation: CASRSDMGEADTQYF.

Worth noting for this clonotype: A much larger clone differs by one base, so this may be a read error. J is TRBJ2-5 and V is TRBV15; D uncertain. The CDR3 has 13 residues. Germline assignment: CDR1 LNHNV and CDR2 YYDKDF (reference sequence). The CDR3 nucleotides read TGTGCCACCAGCAGAGATCCCGGAGAGACCCGGTACTTC. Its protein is CATSRDPGETRYF.

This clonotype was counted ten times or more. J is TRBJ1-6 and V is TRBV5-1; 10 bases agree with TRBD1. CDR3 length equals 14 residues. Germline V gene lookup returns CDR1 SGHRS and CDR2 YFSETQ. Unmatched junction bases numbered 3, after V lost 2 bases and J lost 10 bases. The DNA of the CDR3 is TGCGCCAGCAGCTTAGACAGGGGGCACTCACCCCTCCACTTT. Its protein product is CASSLDRGHSPLHF.

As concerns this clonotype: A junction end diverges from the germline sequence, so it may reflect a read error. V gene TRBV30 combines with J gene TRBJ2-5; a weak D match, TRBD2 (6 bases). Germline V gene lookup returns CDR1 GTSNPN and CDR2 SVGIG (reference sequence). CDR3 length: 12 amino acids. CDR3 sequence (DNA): TGTGCCTGGGGCCTCGGGGGAGAGGCCCAGTACTTC. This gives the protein CAWGLGGEAQYF.

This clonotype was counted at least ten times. The CDR3 nucleotides read TGTGCCAGCAGCTTAGGAAGACTAGCGGGGCTTACGAACACCGGGGAGCTGTTTTTT. This codes for CASSLGRLAGLTNTGELFF. The V gene is TRBV7-9, the J gene TRBJ2-2; TRBD2 aligns across 11 bases. The CDR3 contains 19 residues. V gave up 1 base and J gave up 0 bases; unmatched junction bases: 7. Germline V gene sequence: CDR1 SEHNR, CDR2 FQNEAQ (reference sequence).

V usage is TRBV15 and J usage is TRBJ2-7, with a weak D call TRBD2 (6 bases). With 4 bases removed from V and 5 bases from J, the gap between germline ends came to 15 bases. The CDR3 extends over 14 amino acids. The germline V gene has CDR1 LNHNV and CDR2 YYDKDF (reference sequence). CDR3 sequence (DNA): TGTGCCACCAGCACTGGACTCCGGACTAACGAGCAGTACTTC. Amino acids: CATSTGLRTNEQYF.

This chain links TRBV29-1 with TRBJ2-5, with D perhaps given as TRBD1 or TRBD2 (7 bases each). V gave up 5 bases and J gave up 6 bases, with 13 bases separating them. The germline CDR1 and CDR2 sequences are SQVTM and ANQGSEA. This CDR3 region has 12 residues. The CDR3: CSVSGGGKTQYF. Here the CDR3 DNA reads TGCAGCGTTTCAGGGGGGGGAAAGACCCAGTACTTC.

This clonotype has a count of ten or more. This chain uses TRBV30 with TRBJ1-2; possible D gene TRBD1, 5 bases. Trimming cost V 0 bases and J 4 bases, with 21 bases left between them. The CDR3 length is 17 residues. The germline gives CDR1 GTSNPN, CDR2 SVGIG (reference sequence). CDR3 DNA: TGTGCCTGGAGTGTAGGCTCGTCAGGGTGGTCTGGCTATGGCTACACCTTC. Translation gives CAWSVGSSGWSGYGYTF. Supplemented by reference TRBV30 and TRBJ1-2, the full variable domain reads SQTIHQWPATLVQPVGSPLSLECTVEGTSNPNLYWYRQAAGRGLQLLFYSVGIGQISSEVPQNLSASRPQDRQFILSSKKLLLSDSGFYLCAWSVGSSGWSGYGYTFGSGTRLTVV.

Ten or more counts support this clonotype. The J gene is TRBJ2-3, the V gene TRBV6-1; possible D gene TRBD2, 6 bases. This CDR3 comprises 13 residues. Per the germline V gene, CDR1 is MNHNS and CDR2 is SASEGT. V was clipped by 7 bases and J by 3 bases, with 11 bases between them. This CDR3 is CASNAGGTDTQYF. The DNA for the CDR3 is TGTGCCAGCAATGCTGGGGGGACAGATACGCAGTATTTT.

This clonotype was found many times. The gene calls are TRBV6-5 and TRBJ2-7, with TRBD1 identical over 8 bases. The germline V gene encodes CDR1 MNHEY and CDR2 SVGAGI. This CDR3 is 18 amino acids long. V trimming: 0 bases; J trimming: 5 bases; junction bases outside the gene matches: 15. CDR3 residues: CASSYSEDRDGPTDEQYF. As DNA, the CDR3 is TGTGCCAGCAGTTACTCAGAGGACAGGGATGGTCCTACCGACGAGCAGTACTTC.

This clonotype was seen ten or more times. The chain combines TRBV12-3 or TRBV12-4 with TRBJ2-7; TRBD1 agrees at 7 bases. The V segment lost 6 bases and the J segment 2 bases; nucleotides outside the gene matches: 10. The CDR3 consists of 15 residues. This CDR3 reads CASRNDRAVPYEQYF. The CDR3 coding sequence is TGTGCCAGCAGGAACGACAGGGCAGTCCCCTACGAGCAGTACTTC.